These 26 T cell receptor beta chains share one sample of origin, sequenced in a study of metastatic and nonmetastatic thyroid tumors. Thyroid surgery was preceded by no treatment in any patient. TCRdb reprocessed the PCR reads using MiXCR. The table has tens of thousands of clones, about 12% seen once; the top ten hold approximately 6.2%. Sequencing input: blood. The receptor source for this set is a male donor with papillary thyroid cancer or a benign thyroid nodule (not recorded which). Some clones in this sample may be carry-over from other donors' samples.

In the case of this clone: This may be a read error: a much more frequent sequence differs by one nucleotide. The chain has TRBV19 and TRBJ2-1; D is undetermined. This CDR3 spans 15 amino acids. V was cut by 5 bases and J by 6 bases, with 17 bases left in between. Germline V CDR1 and CDR2: LNHDA, SQIVND (reference sequence). CDR3 in amino acids: CASSLYRNLFNEQFF. CDR3 nucleotides: TGTGCCAGTAGTCTGTACCGGAACCTTTTCAATGAGCAGTTCTTC.

CDR3: CASSENLAGGANTGELFF. CDR3 nucleotides: TGTGCCAGCAGTGAAAACCTAGCGGGAGGCGCGAACACCGGGGAGCTGTTTTTT. J is TRBJ2-2 and V is TRBV6-1, with 11 positions matching TRBD2. Germline assignment: CDR1 MNHNS and CDR2 SASEGT. Trimming cost V 2 bases and J 0 bases; bases outside gene matches: 5. The CDR3 has 18 amino acids.

By frequency in the sample, this clone is medium-sized. This chain connects TRBV2 to TRBJ2-3; 12 bases map to TRBD2. The germline V gene encodes CDR1 SNHLY and CDR2 FYNNEI. This CDR3 comprises 15 residues. V shed 5 bases and J 5 bases; nucleotides not matched to a gene: 5. In DNA, the CDR3 is TGTGCCAGCAGTAGACTAGCGGGGGTTGGAGATACGCAGTATTTT. This sequence encodes CASSRLAGVGDTQYF.

In its sample, this clone ranks as medium-sized. The chain links TRBV6-1 to TRBJ1-2; 8 bases line up with TRBD1. The germline V gene has CDR1 MNHNS and CDR2 SASEGT. V lost 6 bases, J lost 2 bases, and 2 bases stayed unmatched. The CDR3 loop spans 13 amino acids. CDR3 nucleotides: TGTGCCAGCAGGAGGACAGGGAACTATGGCTACACCTTC. Amino acid sequence: CASRRTGNYGYTF.

The chain links TRBV18 to TRBJ2-1; perhaps TRBD2 as D (6 bases). Germline V gene sequence: CDR1 KGHSH, CDR2 LQKENI. This CDR3 has 16 residues. V gave up 1 base and J gave up 9 bases, with 19 bases separating them. The CDR3 sequence: CASSPLREYSVGEQFF. CDR3 DNA: TGTGCCAGCTCACCACTTCGGGAGTATAGCGTCGGTGAGCAGTTCTTC.

This clone occurred many times. This may arise from a read error, as a much more abundant clone is one base away. It is likely a read error, because the conserved phenylalanine at the end of the CDR3 is missing. The chain joins TRBV28 to TRBJ2-7; TRBD2 might be the D (6 bases). Germline lookup yields CDR1 MDHEN and CDR2 SYDVKM. Between the trimmed V and J ends, which lost 6 bases and 0 bases, there was a span of 9 bases. There are 13 residues in the CDR3. The CDR3, as DNA: TGTGCCAGCAGCGGGAGCAACTCCTACGAGCAGTACCTC. The encoded protein is CASSGSNSYEQYL.

This clone is medium-sized. The chain carries TRBV6-1 and TRBJ2-7; D is uncertain. From germline, CDR1 is MNHNS and CDR2 SASEGT. V was trimmed by 6 bases and J by 4 bases, leaving 16 bases between them. This CDR3 contains 14 residues. The CDR3 coding sequence is TGTGCCAGCAGAACGGACGGATCCATTTACGAGCAGTACTTC. The encoded protein is CASRTDGSIYEQYF.

On this clone itself: The junction shows a germline mismatch at one end, possibly a read error. The chain employs TRBV28 and TRBJ1-5; D is unclear. In germline, CDR1 is MDHEN, CDR2 SYDVKM. The CDR3 extends over 16 amino acids. CDR3: CASSSTRQGSNKPQHF. In nucleotides, the CDR3 is TGTGCCAGCAGTTCAACGAGACAAGGGTCCAATAAGCCCCAGCATTTT.

This clone turned up a few times. The V gene is TRBV6-9, the J gene TRBJ1-5; no clear D. Trimming took off 3 bases at V and 7 bases at J, with 4 bases between the two ends. CDR1 is MNHGY and CDR2 is SVAAGI in the germline V gene. CDR3 length: 11 residues. The CDR3, as DNA: TGTGCCAGCAGTTACAGGCAGCCCCAGCATTTT. Protein: CASSYRQPQHF.

This clone was counted ten times or more. V gene TRBV2 combines with J gene TRBJ2-1, with 7 bases aligning to TRBD2. The V gene end was trimmed by 7 bases and the J gene end by 3 bases; junction bases not matched to a gene: 3. The CDR3 covers 13 residues. Germline V gene sequence: CDR1 SNHLY, CDR2 FYNNEI. In DNA, the CDR3 is TGTGCCAGCAAAACTAGCGTCTACAATGAGCAGTTCTTC. Its translation is CASKTSVYNEQFF.

The sample holds many counts of this clone. The rearrangement joins TRBV3-1 to TRBJ1-6; no firm D call. The V gene's germline CDR1 is LGHDT and CDR2 YNNKEL (reference sequence). Trimming cost V 3 bases and J 5 bases, with 8 bases left between them. This CDR3 comprises 14 residues. The CDR3 DNA reads as TGTGCCAGCAGCCAGGGATCGGATAATTCACCCCTCCACTTT. Amino acid sequence: CASSQGSDNSPLHF.

The table lists this clone with many counts. The chain joins TRBV20-1 to TRBJ2-5; 13 bases fit TRBD2. J lost 5 bases, V lost 0 bases, and 6 bases had no gene match. The CDR3 loop spans 16 amino acids. Germline V lookup: CDR1 DFQATT, CDR2 SNEGSKA (reference sequence). CDR3 amino acids: CSARDRLAGGRETQYF. For the CDR3, the DNA is TGCAGTGCTAGAGATCGACTAGCGGGAGGCCGCGAGACCCAGTACTTC.

The rearrangement uses TRBV5-1 and TRBJ1-2; D perhaps matches TRBD1 (6 bases). The CDR3 spans 14 residues. Germline V CDR1 and CDR2: SGHRS, YFSETQ. V dropped 0 bases and J dropped 4 bases, with 10 bases sitting between them. CDR3 sequence: CASSLAGTSYGYTF. CDR3 DNA: TGCGCCAGCAGCTTGGCCGGGACAAGCTATGGCTACACCTTC. Full variable domain (rest looked up from reference TRBV5-1 and TRBJ1-2): KAGVTQTPRYLIKTRGQQVTLSCSPISGHRSVSWYQQTPGQGLQFLFEYFSETQRNKGNFPGRFSGRQFSNSRSEMNVSTLELGDSALYLCASSLAGTSYGYTFGSGTRLTVV.

This clone appeared many times. The J gene is TRBJ2-5, the V gene TRBV5-4; possibly TRBD2 for D (5 bases). Looked up from germline, CDR1 is SGHNT and CDR2 is YYREEE (reference sequence). V was pared by 0 bases and J by 1 base, with 10 bases between. CDR3 length equals 15 residues. This chain's CDR3 is CASSLGTRVQETQYF. CDR3 DNA sequence: TGTGCCAGCAGCTTGGGTACTAGGGTCCAAGAGACCCAGTACTTC.

There are a few counts of this clone. V and J are TRBV24-1 and TRBJ1-1; D call uncertain. The germline CDR1 and CDR2 sequences are KGHDR and SFDVKD. The V end was cut by 0 bases, the J end by 2 bases, with 12 bases between. CDR3 length: 16 amino acids. CDR3 in amino acids: CATSDLQGALNTEAFF. The CDR3 nucleotides are TGTGCCACCAGTGATTTGCAAGGCGCCCTTAACACTGAAGCTTTCTTT.

The table lists this clone with many counts. Since a much larger clone is just one base distant, this may be a read error. The chain links TRBV20-1 to TRBJ2-3; D is possibly TRBD2 (6 bases). V gave up 8 bases and J gave up 6 bases, with 27 bases separating them. The germline V gene has CDR1 DFQATT and CDR2 SNEGSKA (reference sequence). This CDR3 comprises 16 residues. The CDR3 nucleotides are TGCAGTACTACCATATTAAGCGGGCATCAACCGGATACGCAGTATTTT. This codes for CSTTILSGHQPDTQYF.

This clone was picked up many times. The V and J genes are TRBV11-3 and TRBJ1-1; TRBD1 is a possible D gene (6 bases). Looked up from germline, CDR1 is SGHNT and CDR2 is YENEEA. V dropped 2 bases and J dropped 1 base, with 11 bases sitting between them. The CDR3 is 15 amino acids. The CDR3 bases are TGTGCCAGCAGCTTATCTGGACAGCGGAACACTGAAGCTTTCTTT. As protein: CASSLSGQRNTEAFF.

This clone was picked up many times. This sequence joins TRBV4-2 and TRBJ1-4, with TRBD1 matching over 9 bases. The trim removed 4 bases at V and 7 bases at J, leaving 4 bases unmatched. This CDR3 is 14 amino acids long. CDR1 and CDR2 from the germline V gene are LGHNA and YNFKEQ. The CDR3 nucleotides are TGTGCCAGCAGCCTGCGACAGGGGGGTGAAAAACTGTTTTTT. Translation: CASSLRQGGEKLFF.

The CDR3 nucleotides are TGTGCCAGCAGCTCTGCGACCGGTTCCTACAATGAGCAGTTCTTC. Its protein product is CASSSATGSYNEQFF. The chain recombines TRBV5-4 with TRBJ2-1; no clear D. Germline loops: CDR1 SGHNT, CDR2 YYREEE (reference sequence). The CDR3 runs 15 residues. V lost 3 bases to trimming and J lost 1 base, with 11 bases between them. Combining the CDR3 with reference TRBV5-4 and TRBJ2-1 gives the whole variable domain ETGVTQSPTHLIKTRGQQVTLRCSSQSGHNTVSWYQQALGQGPQFIFQYYREEENGRGNFPPRFSGLQFPNYSSELNVNALELDDSALYLCASSSATGSYNEQFFGPGTRLTVL.

Details on this clone: The junction departs from germline at one end; a sequencing error may be responsible. The rearrangement links TRBV6-1 to TRBJ1-5, with D uncertain. In germline, CDR1 is MNHNS, CDR2 SASEGT. CDR3 length equals 15 residues. CDR3 nucleotide sequence: TGTGCCTGCAGTGAAATCGGAGGGTATCCTGAGGCCCAGCATTTT. This sequence encodes CACSEIGGYPEAQHF.

By frequency in the sample, this clone is medium-sized. This chain uses TRBV6-1 with TRBJ2-3; possibly TRBD2 for D (5 bases). From germline, CDR1 is MNHNS and CDR2 SASEGT. This CDR3 comprises 13 residues. Between the trimmed V and J ends, which lost 3 bases and 6 bases, there was a span of 10 bases. CDR3 amino acids: CASSDRDHDTQYF. In DNA form, the CDR3 reads TGTGCCAGCAGTGACCGGGATCATGATACGCAGTATTTT.

V is TRBV11-1 and J is TRBJ2-3; 12 bases map to TRBD2. With V trimmed by 5 bases and J by 3 bases, 9 bases remained unmatched. CDR1 is SGHAT, CDR2 FQDESV, per germline (reference sequence). There are 17 residues in the CDR3. CDR3: CASSLRLAGVVTDTQYF. The CDR3 DNA reads as TGTGCCAGCAGCCTAAGACTAGCGGGAGTCGTAACAGATACGCAGTATTTT.

This clone was seen at least ten times. CDR3 DNA: TGCAGTGCTCCACCTGAGTTCTATGGCTACACCTTC. Protein product: CSAPPEFYGYTF. V gene TRBV20-1 combines with J gene TRBJ1-2, with D uncertain. This CDR3 region has 12 residues. Germline CDR1 is DFQATT and CDR2 is SNEGSKA (reference sequence). The V and J ends lost 5 bases and 4 bases respectively, with 11 bases between them.

This clone has a count of ten or more. This chain connects TRBV5-1 to TRBJ2-1; no clear D. V was trimmed by 0 bases and J by 3 bases, leaving 10 bases between them. The germline V gene encodes CDR1 SGHRS and CDR2 YFSETQ. The CDR3 covers 15 residues. The DNA of the CDR3 is TGCGCCAGCAGCTTGGAATCGTCCCACTACAATGAGCAGTTCTTC. This translates into CASSLESSHYNEQFF. The variable domain in full, completed from reference TRBV5-1 and TRBJ2-1, reads KAGVTQTPRYLIKTRGQQVTLSCSPISGHRSVSWYQQTPGQGLQFLFEYFSETQRNKGNFPGRFSGRQFSNSRSEMNVSTLELGDSALYLCASSLESSHYNEQFFGPGTRLTVL.

This clone has only a few counts. The rearrangement uses TRBV6-1 and TRBJ2-1, with D perhaps TRBD1 or TRBD2 (5 bases each). Trimming removed 5 bases at V and 7 bases at J, with 21 bases between. CDR1 and CDR2 (germline): MNHNS, SASEGT. The length of the CDR3 is 16 residues. The CDR3 coding sequence is TGTGCCAGCAGTCGAGACCGGGACCTGCAATATAATGAGCAGTTCTTC. Amino acid sequence: CASSRDRDLQYNEQFF.

This clone has just a few counts. The rearrangement joins TRBV12-3 or TRBV12-4 to TRBJ1-1, with D uncertain. V shed 5 bases and J shed 8 bases, with 15 bases lying between them. This CDR3 is built from 13 residues. The CDR3 sequence: CASSPPVGEEAFF. For the CDR3, the DNA is TGTGCCAGCAGTCCACCCGTCGGGGAAGAAGCTTTCTTT.